The 23 T cell receptor beta chains listed next were all sequenced from one sample in a study of blood T cell repertoires in COVID-19. TCRdb keeps only in-frame clones here, not all; method: immunoSEQ multiplex PCR. This sample has approximately 300,000 clones; about 84% occur once, and the top ten carry under 2%. The sequenced sample was peripheral blood. The receptors were sampled from a woman aged 45-59 years with acute or convalescent COVID-19.

The chain recombines TRBV5-1 with TRBJ2-7; TRBD1 is a possible D gene (5 bases). The germline V and J ends were trimmed by 4 bases and 2 bases, with 13 bases remaining between them. The CDR3 spans 14 residues. The germline CDR1 and CDR2 sequences are SGHRS and YFSETQ. CDR3: CASSPTGITYEQYF. As DNA, the CDR3 is TGCGCCAGCAGCCCTACAGGAATTACCTACGAGCAGTACTTC.

This clone was observed a handful of times. The CDR3 sequence: CASSLRQNTEAFF. CDR3 coding DNA: TGCGCCAGCAGCTTAAGACAGAACACTGAAGCTTTCTTT. The genes are TRBV5-1 and TRBJ1-1; D is undetermined. CDR3 length: 13 amino acids. Between the trimmed V and J ends, which lost 2 bases and 1 base, there was a span of 6 bases. Germline lookup yields CDR1 SGHRS and CDR2 YFSETQ.

The chain carries TRBV9 and TRBJ1-2, with a possible D match to TRBD1 (6 bases). Trimming took 5 bases from V and 1 from J, leaving 12 bases between them. The CDR3 totals 14 residues. Germline V gene data show CDR1 as SGDLS and CDR2 as YYNGEE. The CDR3 spells CASRTDSFNYGYTF. CDR3 bases: TGTGCCAGCAGGACGGACAGTTTTAACTATGGCTACACCTTC.

The rearrangement joins TRBV6-6 to TRBJ2-3, with 7 bases fitting TRBD2. The V gene end was trimmed by 6 bases and the J gene end by 4 bases; junction bases not matched to a gene: 10. Germline CDR1 MNHNY, CDR2 SVGAGI (reference sequence). The CDR3 is made up of 15 amino acids. CDR3 region: CASRGSGLGSDTQYF. DNA of the CDR3: TGTGCCAGCAGGGGTAGCGGGCTAGGTTCAGATACGCAGTATTTT.

This chain connects TRBV10-3 to TRBJ2-7, with D perhaps matching TRBD1 (5 bases). Germline CDR1 is ENHRY and CDR2 is SYGVKD. The germline V and J ends were trimmed by 2 bases and 6 bases, with 14 bases remaining between them. This CDR3 has 14 residues. The CDR3 protein is CAISEEAGSGEQYF. The CDR3 DNA follows: TGTGCCATCAGTGAGGAGGCAGGGTCGGGCGAGCAGTACTTC.

In DNA form, the CDR3 reads TGTGCCAGCAGTTCCTGGGGACAGGGTGAGGCTTACGAGCAGTACTTC. This codes for CASSSWGQGEAYEQYF. The J gene is TRBJ2-7, the V gene TRBV28; 9 bases map to TRBD1. CDR3 length: 16 amino acids. Germline V gene sequence: CDR1 MDHEN, CDR2 SYDVKM. V was pared by 4 bases and J by 4 bases, with 11 bases of the junction left unmatched.

This sequence joins TRBV28 and TRBJ1-2, with 9 bases fitting TRBD1. V shed 5 bases, J shed 8 bases, and the junction held 6 bases outside the gene matches. The CDR3 runs to 13 residues. The germline gives CDR1 MDHEN, CDR2 SYDVKM. For the CDR3, the DNA is TGTGCCAGCAGTCCACAGGGGGCAGGGGGCTACACCTTC. Translating gives CASSPQGAGGYTF.

The chain joins TRBV28 to TRBJ2-7; the D is unclear. The CDR3 spans 14 residues. Per the germline V gene, CDR1 is MDHEN and CDR2 is SYDVKM. Trimming stripped 6 bases from V and 4 bases from J, with 16 bases between. CDR3 nucleotide sequence: TGTGCCAGCAGCCGCCCCACAGCTGGTTACGAGCAGTACTTC. Its protein product is CASSRPTAGYEQYF.

The rearrangement links TRBV19 to TRBJ2-1, with 7 nucleotides matching TRBD1. Germline values: CDR1 LNHDA, CDR2 SQIVND (reference sequence). The CDR3 runs to 13 residues. V trimming: 4 bases; J trimming: 5 bases; junction bases outside the gene matches: 2. CDR3 nucleotide sequence: TGTGCCAGTAGTAACCAGGGGGACAATGAGCAGTTCTTC. Translated, it gives CASSNQGDNEQFF.

This rearrangement joins TRBV3-1 (or the pseudogene TRBV3-2) to TRBJ2-5; 12 positions agree with TRBD2. The V and J ends lost 0 bases and 5 bases, in that order; junction bases with no gene match: 4. CDR3 size: 16 residues. CDR1 is LGHDT and CDR2 is YNNKEL in the germline V gene (reference sequence). In nucleotides, the CDR3 is TGTGCCAGCAGCCAAGACCTAGCGGGAGGGCGGGAGACCCAGTACTTC. Protein: CASSQDLAGGRETQYF.

This clone was observed once. V and J are TRBV6-5 and TRBJ1-5; D is possibly TRBD1 (5 bases). Trimming cost V 7 bases and J 4 bases, with 11 bases left between them. Germline CDR1 and CDR2: MNHEY and SVGAGI. This CDR3 comprises 13 residues. CDR3 in amino acids: CASMARDNQPQHF. In nucleotides, the CDR3 is TGTGCCAGCATGGCCAGGGATAATCAGCCCCAGCATTTT.

In DNA form, the CDR3 reads TGCGCCAGCAGTGAGTCAGGCAGGACAGGGCTCTCCTACGAGCAGTACTTC. Encoded protein: CASSESGRTGLSYEQYF. V and J are TRBV10-1 and TRBJ2-7; the match to TRBD1 covers 8 bases. The CDR3 runs 17 residues. The trim removed 0 bases at V and 0 bases at J, leaving 7 bases unmatched. Per germline, CDR1 WNHNN and CDR2 SYGVQD (reference sequence).

V and J are TRBV27 and TRBJ1-2; perhaps TRBD1 as D (5 bases). This CDR3 comprises 13 residues. V was shortened by 5 bases and J by 2 bases, with 9 bases between the two germline ends. Germline values: CDR1 MNHEY, CDR2 SMNVEV (reference sequence). In nucleotides, the CDR3 is TGTGCCAGCAGTGGACGACAGAACTATGGCTACACCTTC. Protein sequence: CASSGRQNYGYTF.

V usage is TRBV28 and J usage is TRBJ2-3; D is perhaps TRBD1 (6 bases). CDR3 length: 15 amino acids. With 8 bases removed from V and 7 bases from J, the gap between germline ends came to 22 bases. Germline CDR1 reads MDHEN; CDR2 reads SYDVKM. CDR3 sequence reads: CASVSTGTPAYTQYF. The CDR3 DNA reads as TGTGCCAGCGTGTCGACCGGGACACCAGCATATACGCAGTATTTT.

V gene TRBV30 combines with J gene TRBJ2-5, with D possibly being TRBD2 (6 bases). The CDR3 has 14 amino acids. Per the germline V gene, CDR1 is GTSNPN and CDR2 is SVGIG (reference sequence). The ends were cut back, 4 bases at V and 2 bases at J, with 14 bases in the middle. The CDR3 is CAWNLPGVQETQYF. DNA of the CDR3: TGTGCCTGGAACCTCCCGGGGGTACAAGAGACCCAGTACTTC.

The chain recombines TRBV19 with TRBJ2-1; a possible D gene is TRBD1 (6 bases). Germline V gene lookup returns CDR1 LNHDA and CDR2 SQIVND (reference sequence). The CDR3 covers 18 residues. V was shortened by 3 bases and J by 4 bases, with 22 bases between the two germline ends. The CDR3 coding sequence is TGTGCCAGTAGTATCCCCATATCTCAGGGGCGCGGGTACAATGAGCAGTTCTTC. This sequence encodes CASSIPISQGRGYNEQFF.

This clone was seen more than once but under ten times. The chain uses TRBV27 and TRBJ2-7, with TRBD2 as a possible D gene (5 bases). Germline V gene lookup returns CDR1 MNHEY and CDR2 SMNVEV (reference sequence). Trimming removed 1 base at V and 3 bases at J, with 16 bases between. CDR3 length equals 16 residues. CDR3 sequence: CASSLYPDSHFYEQYF. DNA of the CDR3: TGTGCCAGCAGTTTATACCCGGACTCCCATTTCTACGAGCAGTACTTC.

DNA of the CDR3: TGTGCCAGTAGTATACGGTGGGGGGGCCTCCAGCCCCAGCATTTT. Translation: CASSIRWGGLQPQHF. The genes are TRBV19 and TRBJ1-5; D possibly corresponds to TRBD1 (6 bases). The CDR3 is made up of 15 amino acids. Germline V gene data show CDR1 as LNHDA and CDR2 as SQIVND (reference sequence). With 2 bases removed from V and 7 bases from J, the gap between germline ends came to 15 bases.

J is TRBJ2-5 and V is TRBV19, with 11 bases that match TRBD2. CDR1 and CDR2 from the germline V gene are LNHDA and SQIVND (reference sequence). This CDR3 has 15 residues. V lost 5 bases, J lost 4 bases, and 6 bases stayed unmatched. The CDR3 nucleotides read TGTGCCAGTAGTGTCACTAGCGGGAGCCTAGAGACCCAGTACTTC. Protein sequence: CASSVTSGSLETQYF.

This rearrangement joins TRBV5-1 to TRBJ2-1; 10 bases are a match to TRBD2. V lost 0 bases, J lost 2 bases, and 2 bases stayed unmatched. Germline CDR1 and CDR2: SGHRS and YFSETQ. The CDR3 is 16 residues long. The DNA of the CDR3 is TGCGCCAGCAGCTTGGAGCTAGCGGGGGCCTACAATGAGCAGTTCTTC. Amino acid sequence: CASSLELAGAYNEQFF.

The rearrangement uses TRBV28 and TRBJ1-6; D is possibly TRBD1 (6 bases). Germline assignment: CDR1 MDHEN and CDR2 SYDVKM. This CDR3 has 14 residues. Between the trimmed V and J ends, which lost 7 bases and 8 bases, there was a span of 15 bases. The CDR3 region is CASKRHRVDSPLHF. Written as DNA, the CDR3 is TGTGCCAGCAAAAGGCACAGGGTCGATTCACCCCTCCACTTT. Full variable domain (missing parts from reference TRBV28 and TRBJ1-6): DVKVTQSSRYLVKRTGEKVFLECVQDMDHENMFWYRQDPGLGLRLIYFSYDVKMKEKGDIPEGYSVSREKKERFSLILESASTNQTSMYLCASKRHRVDSPLHFGNGTRLTVT.

The sample holds one count of this clone. The J gene is TRBJ2-7, the V gene TRBV18; 8 nucleotides align to TRBD1. The CDR3 is made up of 17 amino acids. The germline V gene has CDR1 KGHSH and CDR2 LQKENI. The ends lost 5 bases at V and 3 bases at J; junction bases unmatched: 15. The CDR3 bases are TGTGCCAGCTCAGACAACTCTTTGGACAGGGAAGTCTACGAGCAGTACTTC. Translated: CASSDNSLDREVYEQYF.

Only one count was recorded for this clone. The J gene is TRBJ2-5, the V gene TRBV10-3; 9 bases fit TRBD2. The CDR3 contains 15 residues. V lost 5 bases to trimming and J lost 4 bases; unmatched junction nucleotides: 8. Germline V gives CDR1 ENHRY, CDR2 SYGVKD. CDR3 amino acids: CAISSLAGVGETQYF. The CDR3 nucleotides read TGTGCCATCAGTAGTTTAGCGGGAGTAGGAGAGACCCAGTACTTC.